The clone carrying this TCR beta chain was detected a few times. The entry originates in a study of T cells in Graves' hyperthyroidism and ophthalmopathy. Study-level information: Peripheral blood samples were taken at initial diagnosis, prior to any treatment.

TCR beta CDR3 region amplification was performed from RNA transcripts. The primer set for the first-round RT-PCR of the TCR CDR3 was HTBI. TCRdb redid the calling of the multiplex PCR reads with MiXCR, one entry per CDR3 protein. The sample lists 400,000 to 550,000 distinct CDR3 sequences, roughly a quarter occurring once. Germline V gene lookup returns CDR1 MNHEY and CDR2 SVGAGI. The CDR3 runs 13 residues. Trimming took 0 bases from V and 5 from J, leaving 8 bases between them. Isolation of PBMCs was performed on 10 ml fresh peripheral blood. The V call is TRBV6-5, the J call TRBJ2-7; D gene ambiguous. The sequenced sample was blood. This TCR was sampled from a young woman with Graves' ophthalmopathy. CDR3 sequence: CASSYSGVDEQYF. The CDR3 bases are TGTGCCAGCAGTTACTCGGGCGTAGACGAGCAGTACTTC.